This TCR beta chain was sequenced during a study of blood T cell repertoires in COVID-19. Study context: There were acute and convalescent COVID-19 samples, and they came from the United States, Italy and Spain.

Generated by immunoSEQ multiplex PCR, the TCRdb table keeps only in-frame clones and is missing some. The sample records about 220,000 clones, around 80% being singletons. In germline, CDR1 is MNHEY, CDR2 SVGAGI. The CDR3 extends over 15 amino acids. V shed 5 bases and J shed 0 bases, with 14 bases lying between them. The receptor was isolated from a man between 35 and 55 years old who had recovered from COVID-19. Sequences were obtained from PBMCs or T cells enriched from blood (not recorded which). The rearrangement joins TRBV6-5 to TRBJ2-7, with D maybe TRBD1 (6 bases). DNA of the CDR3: TGTGCCAGCAGTCCCGTAGGGACATTCTCCTACGAGCAGTACTTC. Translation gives CASSPVGTFSYEQYF.